The rows below give T cell receptor beta chains drawn from one sample of a study of T cell repertoires in cytomegalovirus infection. TCRdb used MiXCR to reprocess the reads, holding one entry per CDR3 protein. Of 250,000 to 300,000 distinct CDR3 sequences listed, roughly 13% were seen once; the top ten hold around 9%. The sample comprised PBMCs. All receptors come from a human donor in good health (CMV status not recorded). Some clones in this sample may be carry-over from other donors' samples. Each CDR3 is given with its conserved first and last residue. The D gene is left open where the match is weak. Clone size is not always given. Where it is, it says once, few, many or a class for expanded clones.

TRBV29-1	many	TRBD1	TRBJ1-2	CSVSRRDRGGYGYTF	TGCAGCGTTTCCCGCCGGGACAGGGGGGGCTATGGCTACACCTTC
TRBV7-2	.	.	TRBJ1-6	CASSLKVSYNSPLHF	TGTGCCAGCAGCTTAAAAGTCTCCTATAATTCACCCCTCCACTTT
TRBV7-2	many	.	TRBJ2-3	CASSRPGDTDTQYF	TGTGCCAGCAGCCGCCCGGGGGACACAGATACGCAGTATTTT
TRBV12-3/TRBV12-4	many	TRBD2	TRBJ2-1	CASSLETSGLHNEQFF	TGTGCCAGCAGTTTAGAGACTAGCGGGTTACACAATGAGCAGTTCTTC
TRBV5-1	.	.	TRBJ1-5	CASSLRARTTYSNQPQHF	TGCGCCAGCAGCTTGAGGGCCAGGACTACTTATAGCAATCAGCCCCAGCATTTT
TRBV6-5	.	TRBD2	TRBJ2-1	CASRGKAGATYNEQFF	TGTGCCAGCAGGGGTAAAGCGGGAGCCACCTACAATGAGCAGTTCTTC
TRBV20-1	.	TRBD2	TRBJ2-3	CSASLAGATTDTQYF	TGCAGTGCTTCCCTAGCGGGGGCCACCACAGATACGCAGTATTTT
TRBV2	few	TRBD2	TRBJ2-1	CASSGTSPAGVF	TGTGCCAGCAGTGGGACTAGCCCCGCTGGGGTCTTC
TRBV28	few	.	TRBJ1-2	CASSLTGMARGYTF	TGTGCCAGCAGTTTGACAGGAATGGCGAGGGGCTACACCTTC
TRBV20-1	.	.	TRBJ2-1	CSARDRPRAESSYNEQFF	TGCAGTGCTAGAGATCGCCCCAGAGCGGAGAGCTCCTACAATGAGCAGTTCTTC
TRBV10-3	few	.	TRBJ2-7	CAISESYSSYEQYF	TGTGCCATCAGTGAGTCCTACAGCTCCTACGAGCAGTACTTC
TRBV7-9	many	TRBD1	TRBJ1-5	CASSLGDRGNQPQHF	TGTGCCAGCAGCTTAGGGGACAGGGGGAATCAGCCCCAGCATTTT
TRBV6-5	many	TRBD2	TRBJ2-7	CASSYLGGGPYEQYF	TGTGCCAGCAGTTATCTGGGGGGAGGGCCTTACGAGCAGTACTTC
TRBV19	few	.	TRBJ1-1	CASRHRVSTEAFF	TGTGCCAGTAGGCACAGGGTTAGCACTGAAGCTTTCTTT
TRBV29-1	few	.	TRBJ1-5	CSVEETGSQHF	TGCAGCGTTGAGGAGACAGGATCCCAGCATTTT
TRBV12-3/TRBV12-4	many	TRBD1	TRBJ2-5	CASSLGQEPPEEYF	TGTGCCAGCAGTCTTGGACAGGAGCCCCCAGAGGAGTACTTC
TRBV20-1	.	.	TRBJ2-1	CSARDRRGSYNEQFF	TGCAGTGCTAGAGATCGAAGGGGCTCCTACAATGAGCAGTTCTTC
TRBV7-2	many	.	TRBJ1-6	CASSNRLRASPLHF	TGTGCCAGCAGCAACAGACTGAGAGCTTCACCCCTCCACTTT
TRBV19	few	TRBD2	TRBJ2-1	CASGREGPGNEQFF	TGTGCCAGTGGCCGGGAGGGCCCGGGAAATGAGCAGTTCTTC
TRBV20-1	.	.	TRBJ2-3	CSARNPVSTDTQYF	TGCAGTGCTAGGAATCCAGTTTCCACAGATACGCAGTATTTT
TRBV14	.	.	TRBJ2-7	CASSQDLRDNQQYF	TGTGCCAGCAGCCAAGATCTTCGGGACAACCAGCAGTACTTC
TRBV7-2	many	.	TRBJ2-1	CASSRPGTNEQFF	TGTGCCAGCAGCCGGCCCGGGACGAATGAGCAGTTCTTC
TRBV28	.	.	TRBJ2-7	CASSDRVYEQYF	TGTGCCAGCAGTGACAGAGTCTACGAGCAGTACTTC
TRBV28	many	.	TRBJ1-1	CASSLVGNTEAFF	TGTGCCAGCAGTTTAGTGGGGAACACTGAAGCTTTCTTT
TRBV3-1	.	.	TRBJ1-6	CASSQGAGGDSPLHF	TGTGCCAGCAGCCAAGGCGCTGGGGGCGACTCACCCCTCCACTTT
TRBV7-9	few	.	TRBJ2-7	CASSHLQGGGPYEQYF	TGTGCCAGCAGCCACCTGCAGGGAGGCGGCCCCTACGAGCAGTACTTC
TRBV5-1	few	.	TRBJ2-1	CASSFADQSYNEQFF	TGCGCCAGCAGCTTTGCGGACCAGTCCTACAATGAGCAGTTCTTC
TRBV18	few	.	TRBJ2-1	CASSPTIGTEQFF	TGTGCCAGCTCACCAACGATAGGGACTGAGCAGTTCTTC
TRBV20-1	.	.	TRBJ2-1	CSARYFRDNEQFF	TGCAGTGCTAGATATTTTCGGGACAATGAGCAGTTCTTC
TRBV7-9	many	TRBD2	TRBJ2-3	CASSRSGGSTDTQYF	TGTGCCAGCAGCCGTAGCGGGGGGAGCACAGATACGCAGTATTTT
TRBV12-3/TRBV12-4	.	.	TRBJ2-2	CAISKGLAGELFF	TGTGCCATCTCCAAAGGATTGGCCGGGGAGCTGTTTTTT
TRBV7-9	many	.	TRBJ2-1	CASSQPVERTANNEQFF	TGTGCCAGCAGCCAGCCGGTGGAGCGAACAGCCAACAATGAGCAGTTCTTC
TRBV18	.	.	TRBJ2-5	CASSPPSRALETQYF	TGTGCCAGCTCACCACCCAGCAGGGCTTTGGAGACCCAGTACTTC
TRBV7-2	many	.	TRBJ2-7	CASSTHLEQYF	TGTGCCAGCAGCACCCACCTCGAGCAGTACTTC
TRBV6-2/TRBV6-3	few	TRBD2	TRBJ2-7	CASRSAGGPYEQYF	TGTGCCAGCAGATCAGCGGGAGGACCCTACGAGCAGTACTTC
TRBV7-3	.	.	TRBJ2-2	CASGSGPNTGELFF	TGTGCCAGCGGGTCGGGCCCGAACACCGGGGAGCTGTTTTTT
TRBV15	.	.	TRBJ2-7	CATSRDTGLTYEQYF	TGTGCCACCAGCAGAGATACAGGGCTTACCTACGAGCAGTACTTC
TRBV7-8	.	.	TRBJ2-3	CASRVDGKHTDTQYF	TGTGCCAGCAGGGTGGACGGAAAACACACAGATACGCAGTATTTT
TRBV7-3	many	.	TRBJ2-7	CASSWRGGQGYEQYF	TGTGCCAGCAGCTGGAGGGGGGGTCAGGGGTACGAGCAGTACTTC
TRBV7-9	many	.	TRBJ2-1	CASSLEGRGGFF	TGTGCCAGCAGCTTAGAGGGCCGAGGGGGGTTCTTC
TRBV28	many	.	TRBJ1-5	CASSFHDPGVSNQPQHF	TGTGCCAGCAGTTTTCACGACCCCGGGGTCAGCAATCAGCCCCAGCATTTT
TRBV28	few	.	TRBJ2-1	CASSFQRLEQFF	TGTGCCAGCAGTTTCCAGCGTTTGGAGCAGTTCTTC
TRBV5-6	many	.	TRBJ2-7	CASSRKPQGAYEQYF	TGTGCCAGCAGCCGGAAGCCTCAGGGCGCCTACGAGCAGTACTTC
TRBV20-1	many	TRBD2	TRBJ2-1	CSAKAGASYNEQFF	TGCAGTGCTAAGGCGGGAGCTTCCTACAATGAGCAGTTCTTC
TRBV7-2	many	.	TRBJ2-3	CASSSASLRTDTQYF	TGTGCCAGCAGCTCAGCCTCCTTGCGCACAGATACGCAGTATTTT
TRBV7-8	many	.	TRBJ1-5	CASSFGPNQPQHF	TGTGCCAGCAGCTTCGGCCCCAATCAGCCCCAGCATTTT
TRBV7-2	many	.	TRBJ1-1	CASSLVGMNTEAFF	TGTGCCAGCAGCTTAGTAGGCATGAACACTGAAGCTTTCTTT
TRBV28	many	TRBD1	TRBJ2-6	CASRRQGAYGANVLTF	TGTGCCAGCAGGCGACAGGGGGCTTACGGGGCCAACGTCCTGACTTTC
TRBV29-1	.	.	TRBJ2-7	CSVTGPRNYEQYF	TGCAGCGTAACCGGCCCTAGGAACTACGAGCAGTACTTC
TRBV6-4	many	TRBD2	TRBJ2-3	CASSDSSGGTDTQYF	TGTGCCAGCAGTGACTCTAGCGGGGGCACAGATACGCAGTATTTT
TRBV4-1	.	.	TRBJ1-5	CASSQDVGEWDQAQHF	TGCGCCAGCAGCCAAGATGTGGGGGAATGGGATCAGGCCCAGCATTTT
TRBV6-2/TRBV6-3	many	.	TRBJ2-7	CASRSRSAYEQYF	TGTGCCAGCCGCTCCCGGAGTGCCTACGAGCAGTACTTC
TRBV2	few	.	TRBJ1-3	CASSEEAFSGNTIYF	TGTGCCAGCAGTGAAGAGGCTTTCTCTGGAAACACCATATATTTT
TRBV7-2	many	.	TRBJ2-3	CASSPPRPTTDTQYF	TGTGCCAGCAGCCCCCCGCGGCCTACCACAGATACGCAGTATTTT
TRBV4-1	.	.	TRBJ2-2	CASSLTQALGATGELFF	TGCGCCAGCAGCCTCACCCAGGCCCTAGGGGCCACCGGGGAGCTGTTTTTT